One and the same sample provided the 27 T cell receptor beta chains below, sequenced in a study of OX40 agonist ivuxolimab in advanced cancers. Repertoires were generated with immunoSEQ multiplex PCR, while TCRdb's copy carries only in-frame clones and drops some. Among 60,000 or so clones, about 82% were seen once, and the ten largest hold about 2.6%. The sequencing here drew on CD4+ or CD8+ T cells sorted from blood, taken in a trial of the OX40 agonist ivuxolimab. All receptors derive from an adult with an advanced solid tumor such as melanoma, head and neck, liver or kidney cancer.

The chain links TRBV6-6 to TRBJ1-6; the D gene is possibly TRBD1 (5 bases). CDR1 and CDR2 from the germline V gene are MNHNY and SVGAGI (reference sequence). The ends were cut back, 7 bases at V and 12 bases at J, with 10 bases in the middle. The CDR3 totals 11 residues. The CDR3 sequence: CASMGGEPLHF. The CDR3 nucleotides are TGTGCCAGCATGGGGGGGGAACCCCTCCACTTT.

The genes are TRBV7-9 and TRBJ2-1, with TRBD2 identical over 12 bases. Germline V gene sequence: CDR1 SEHNR, CDR2 FQNEAQ (reference sequence). CDR3 length: 15 amino acids. The V segment lost 3 bases and the J segment 5 bases; nucleotides outside the gene matches: 2. The DNA for the CDR3 is TGTGCCAGCAGCTTGCTAGCGGGGGGGGACAATGAGCAGTTCTTC. Encoded protein: CASSLLAGGDNEQFF.

The gene calls are TRBV7-6 and TRBJ2-5; D gene uncertain. The germline CDR1 and CDR2 sequences are SGHVS and FNYEAQ. The V and J ends lost 2 bases and 5 bases respectively, with 12 bases between them. The CDR3 runs to 14 residues. The CDR3 sequence is CASSLLSFRETQYF. The CDR3 DNA reads TGTGCCAGCAGCTTATTATCTTTCCGGGAGACCCAGTACTTC. Full variable domain (missing parts from reference TRBV7-6 and TRBJ2-5): GAGVSQSPRYKVTKRGQDVALRCDPISGHVSLYWYRQALGQGPEFLTYFNYEAQQDKSGLPNDRFSAERPEGSISTLTIQRTEQRDSAMYRCASSLLSFRETQYFGPGTRLLVL.

The chain recombines TRBV2 with TRBJ1-2; 9 bases map to TRBD1. V gave up 7 bases and J gave up 2 bases; unmatched junction bases: 5. The CDR3 is 14 amino acids. Germline V gene data show CDR1 as SNHLY and CDR2 as FYNNEI. In nucleotides, the CDR3 is TGTGCCAGCACCGGCGGGACAGGGAACTATGGCTACACCTTC. Protein: CASTGGTGNYGYTF.

V is TRBV28 and J is TRBJ1-2; no definite D call. Per germline, CDR1 MDHEN and CDR2 SYDVKM. Trimming took off 7 bases at V and 2 bases at J, with 8 bases between the two ends. This CDR3 has 12 amino acids. The CDR3 DNA reads TGTGCCAGCAATGACGAGAACTATGGCTACACCTTC. Its protein product is CASNDENYGYTF.

The CDR3 loop is CASSTERAGDTQYF. CDR3 sequence (DNA): TGTGCCAGCAGTACCGAGCGTGCCGGGGATACGCAGTATTTT. The chain has TRBV28 and TRBJ2-3, with no clear D. Trimming took 5 bases from V and 6 from J, leaving 15 bases between them. The CDR3 runs to 14 residues. CDR1 is MDHEN, CDR2 SYDVKM, per germline.

The chain joins TRBV5-5 to TRBJ1-1; weak D call: TRBD1 (5 bases). CDR3 length equals 13 residues. Trimming pared 2 bases from V and 2 bases from J, leaving 7 bases between. From germline, CDR1 is SGHKS and CDR2 YYEKEE (reference sequence). DNA of the CDR3: TGTGCCAGCAGCTTCCAGGGAAACACTGAAGCTTTCTTT. This encodes CASSFQGNTEAFF.

V and J are TRBV6-1 and TRBJ1-5, with 10 bases that match TRBD1. This CDR3 is 15 amino acids long. The J segment lost 5 bases and the V segment lost 7 bases, leaving 8 bases of the junction unmatched. Germline V lookup: CDR1 MNHNS, CDR2 SASEGT. This CDR3 reads CASKFAGTGDQPQHF. DNA of the CDR3: TGTGCCAGCAAGTTCGCCGGGACAGGGGATCAGCCCCAGCATTTT.

The chain is built from TRBV11-2 and TRBJ2-2; D gene uncertain. The germline V and J ends were trimmed by 1 base and 7 bases, with 7 bases remaining between them. This CDR3 region has 13 residues. Per the germline V gene, CDR1 is SGHAT and CDR2 is FQNNGV. As DNA, the CDR3 is TGTGCCAGCAGCTTAGTCGTGGGCGGGGAGCTGTTTTTT. Translation gives CASSLVVGGELFF.

This sequence joins TRBV7-9 and TRBJ1-3; 7 bases line up with TRBD1. The CDR3 sequence is 14 residues long. The V gene's germline CDR1 is SEHNR and CDR2 FQNEAQ (reference sequence). V gave up 3 bases and J gave up 4 bases; unmatched junction bases: 3. CDR3 DNA: TGTGCCAGCAGCTTCACAGGGGCGGGAAACACCATATATTTT. Its translation is CASSFTGAGNTIYF.

This chain joins TRBV7-2 and TRBJ2-5, with TRBD1 identical over 7 bases. The DNA end lines up better with TRBJ2-7; the J call may be wrong. Germline V gene data show CDR1 as SGHTA and CDR2 as FQGNSA. The CDR3 spans 15 residues. The CDR3 region is CASSLEGATFYEQYF. CDR3 in DNA: TGTGCCAGCAGCTTAGAGGGGGCCACTTTCTACGAGCAGTACTTC.

The genes are TRBV11-1 and TRBJ2-7; the match to TRBD1 covers 7 bases. The CDR3 is made up of 15 amino acids. V was pared by 5 bases and J by 2 bases, with 9 bases of the junction left unmatched. Germline CDR1 SGHAT, CDR2 FQDESV (reference sequence). CDR3 region: CASSPRRDRTYEQYF. CDR3 coding DNA: TGTGCCAGCAGCCCTCGAAGGGACAGAACCTACGAGCAGTACTTC.

The chain couples TRBV7-9 to TRBJ2-5; 9 nucleotides align to TRBD1. V lost 2 bases to trimming and J lost 5 bases; unmatched junction nucleotides: 6. The CDR3 is 15 amino acids. Germline assignment: CDR1 SEHNR and CDR2 FQNEAQ (reference sequence). CDR3 residues: CASSLRRDRDETQYF. The CDR3 bases are TGTGCCAGCAGCTTACGGCGGGACAGGGACGAGACCCAGTACTTC.

The rearrangement uses TRBV5-1 and TRBJ1-3; D ambiguous. This CDR3 comprises 15 residues. V was shortened by 0 bases and J by 0 bases, with 7 bases between the two germline ends. Germline assignment: CDR1 SGHRS and CDR2 YFSETQ. The CDR3 nucleotides read TGCGCCAGCAGCTTGGGTTCCTACTCTGGAAACACCATATATTTT. The encoded protein is CASSLGSYSGNTIYF.

Of note for this clone: This CDR3 is also generated by other DNA sequences in the sample. The chain has TRBV18 and TRBJ1-6; D unresolved. This CDR3 has 16 residues. Germline V gene sequence: CDR1 KGHSH, CDR2 LQKENI. Trimming took off 3 bases at V and 7 bases at J, with 16 bases between the two ends. CDR3 protein: CASSPEVGLGNSPLHF. The CDR3 region has the DNA TGTGCCAGCTCACCGGAGGTAGGGCTCGGAAATTCACCCCTCCACTTT. The complete variable domain, with remaining parts taken from reference TRBV18 and TRBJ1-6, reads NAGVMQNPRHLVRRRGQEARLRCSPMKGHSHVYWYRQLPEEGLKFMVYLQKENIIDESGMPKERFSAEFPKEGPSILRIQQVVRGDSAAYFCASSPEVGLGNSPLHFGNGTRLTVT.

The chain carries TRBV9 and TRBJ1-3; D is possibly TRBD1 (5 bases). The CDR3 runs to 14 residues. V lost 0 bases and J lost 8, with 12 bases in between. CDR1 SGDLS and CDR2 YYNGEE come from the germline V gene. The CDR3 loop is CASSVVGGGDTIYF. DNA of the CDR3: TGTGCCAGCAGCGTAGTCGGTGGGGGGGACACCATATATTTT.

The rearrangement uses TRBV7-9 and TRBJ1-1; 9 nucleotides align to TRBD1. After removal of 5 bases from V and 2 bases from J, the junction contained 3 bases not matched to a gene. This CDR3 is 14 amino acids long. Germline V gene data show CDR1 as SEHNR and CDR2 as FQNEAQ (reference sequence). The CDR3 loop is CASSGQGINTEAFF. The CDR3 nucleotides read TGTGCCAGCAGCGGACAGGGGATAAACACTGAAGCTTTCTTT.

The chain has TRBV23-1 and TRBJ2-7; TRBD1 matches at 9 bases. TRBV23-1 is flagged as an ORF with uncertain function. The trim removed 2 bases at V and 4 bases at J, leaving 6 bases unmatched. The CDR3 is 15 residues long. CDR3 nucleotide sequence: TGCGCCAGCAGTCAAAAGGGGACAGGGCGGTACGAGCAGTACTTC. Protein product: CASSQKGTGRYEQYF.

In this sample, this clone turned up once. The J gene is TRBJ2-5, the V gene TRBV14; no definite D call. The V and J ends lost 1 base and 5 bases respectively, with 8 bases between them. This CDR3 is built from 13 residues. In germline, CDR1 is SGHDN, CDR2 FVKESK. CDR3 sequence (DNA): TGTGCCAGCAGCCAAGCCCCCAAGGAGACCCAGTACTTC. This translates into CASSQAPKETQYF.

The rearrangement uses TRBV29-1 and TRBJ2-2, with a weak D call TRBD1 (5 bases). Germline loops: CDR1 SQVTM, CDR2 ANQGSEA. The germline V and J ends were trimmed by 3 bases and 8 bases, with 16 bases remaining between them. This CDR3 is 14 amino acids long. The DNA for the CDR3 is TGCAGCGTTGAGGGTCAGGGTGGTGTAGGGGAGCTGTTTTTT. It codes for CSVEGQGGVGELFF.

The genes are TRBV4-2 and TRBJ1-1; D perhaps matches TRBD1 (5 bases). V was cut by 4 bases and J by 1 base, with 22 bases left in between. The CDR3 sequence is 18 residues long. The germline V gene encodes CDR1 LGHNA and CDR2 YNFKEQ. The CDR3 coding sequence is TGTGCCAGCAGCCGGGGACTAGCGGGGGGAGGTCGGAACACTGAAGCTTTCTTT. This encodes CASSRGLAGGGRNTEAFF.

The chain couples TRBV7-2 to TRBJ2-7; D is undetermined. From germline, CDR1 is SGHTA and CDR2 FQGNSA. This CDR3 region has 12 residues. The V end lost 2 bases, the J end lost 3 bases, and 5 bases lay between the germline ends. CDR3 coding DNA: TGTGCCAGCAGCTTAACTGGCTACGAGCAGTACTTC. Its protein is CASSLTGYEQYF.

The chain couples TRBV29-1 to TRBJ2-3; the match to TRBD2 covers 9 bases. V lost 3 bases, J lost 4 bases, and 5 bases stayed unmatched. The CDR3 covers 14 residues. CDR1 is SQVTM and CDR2 is ANQGSEA in the germline V gene. Here the CDR3 reads CSVEAGGPPDTQYF. In nucleotides, the CDR3 is TGCAGCGTTGAGGCGGGGGGGCCCCCAGATACGCAGTATTTT.

The chain employs TRBV2 and TRBJ1-6; TRBD1 might be the D (6 bases). CDR1 is SNHLY and CDR2 is FYNNEI in the germline V gene. This CDR3 is built from 12 residues. The germline V and J ends were trimmed by 6 bases and 11 bases, with 11 bases remaining between them. CDR3 protein: CASSFTGPPLHF. The CDR3 DNA reads as TGTGCCAGCAGCTTCACAGGGCCACCCCTCCACTTT.

The chain carries TRBV6-1 and TRBJ1-2, with TRBD1 matching over 7 bases. V lost 3 bases and J lost 4; bases outside the gene matches: 17. This CDR3 contains 18 residues. From germline, CDR1 is MNHNS and CDR2 SASEGT. CDR3 protein: CASSDPSTGPPYSYGYTF. The CDR3, as DNA: TGTGCCAGCAGTGATCCCTCGACAGGGCCCCCCTACTCCTATGGCTACACCTTC.

The chain joins TRBV12-2 to TRBJ2-3; TRBD1 is taken as the D call from the table, unchecked against the DNA. TRBV12-2 is a pseudogene segment. The CDR3 is made up of 18 amino acids. The CDR3 is CASRLEGPPDLSTDTQYF. The CDR3 region has the DNA TGTGCAAGTCGCTTAGAGGGGCCCCCAGACCTCAGCACAGATACGCAGTATTTT.

The rearrangement uses TRBV5-6 and TRBJ1-2; 11 nucleotides line up with TRBD1. The CDR3 is 17 amino acids. CDR1 and CDR2 (germline): SGHDT, YYEEEE. V shed 7 bases, J shed 4 bases, and the junction held 15 bases outside the gene matches. This CDR3 reads CASEGTGQGAFFYGYTF. The CDR3 nucleotides read TGTGCCAGCGAAGGGACCGGACAGGGGGCGTTTTTCTATGGCTACACCTTC.